This T cell receptor beta chain was retrieved from a study of tumor and adjacent non-tumor tissue in lung cancer. Study overall: Patients were aged about 31 to 85, some 10 men and roughly 5 women, stage I to III.

CDR1 and CDR2 (germline): ENHRY, SYGVKD. Trimming stripped 5 bases from V and 6 bases from J, with 14 bases between. The CDR3 is 14 amino acids. Study-level points and caveats: Significantly higher TCR diversity was found in tumor than normal lung. Normal lung showed higher cumulative top 100 clone frequency than tumor.

A modified ARM-PCR protocol with three rounds of nested PCR amplified TCRbeta. A single record per CDR3 protein comes from TCRdb applying MiXCR to the multiplex PCR reads. The sample holds about 60,000 distinct CDR3 sequences; 61% are singletons and the top ten take about 30%. This clonotype was counted a few times. The antigen remains unidentified. The template was RNA from unsorted bulk tissue. The normal lung tissue was taken more than 3 cm from the tumor edge. The chain couples TRBV10-3 to TRBJ1-5, with D maybe TRBD1 (5 bases). The sequenced sample was distant non-tumor lung tissue. The sequence derives from a man in his 70s with non-small cell lung cancer. The CDR3, as DNA: TGTGCCATCAGTCCTACAGGAGACAGTCAGCCCCAGCATTTT. This translates into CAISPTGDSQPQHF.